This is a list of T cell receptor beta chains from one sample in a study of circulating and synovial CD4+ cells in juvenile arthritis. Only in-frame clones appear in the TCRdb table, and some are missing; sequencing was by immunoSEQ multiplex PCR. In the table there are fewer than 40,000 clones, around 93% of which are singletons. Sequenced material: CD4+ T cells from blood. All receptors come from a human donor with juvenile idiopathic arthritis. Each CDR3 is given with its conserved first and last residue. Each record gives: D gene, clone size, J gene, V gene, CDR3 length, CDR3 DNA, CDR3 protein. D genes are given only for firm matches. For some rows the clone size is stated as once, few or many, or as a class when expanded; others skip it.

>.|.|TRBJ2-5|TRBV18|14
TGTGCCAGCTCACCAGGGGCCCTGCGGGAGACCCAGTACTTC
CASSPGALRETQYF
>.|.|TRBJ1-1|TRBV6-5|15
TGTGCCAGCAGTGTTAACAGGCCCTACGACACTGAAGCTTTCTTT
CASSVNRPYDTEAFF
>TRBD1|.|TRBJ1-5|TRBV5-6|15
TGTGCCAGCAGCTTGAGACAGGGGAGCAATCAGCCCCAGCATTTT
CASSLRQGSNQPQHF
>TRBD2|.|TRBJ2-1|TRBV7-2|16
TGTGCCAGCAGCTTAGTTTGGCTAGCGGGAGGAAATGAGCAGTTCTTC
CASSLVWLAGGNEQFF
>.|.|TRBJ2-1|TRBV7-2|13
TGTGCCAGCAGCCCCGAGCGCGACAATGAGCAGTTCTTC
CASSPERDNEQFF
>TRBD1|few|TRBJ1-5|TRBV19|15
TGTGCCAGTAGTGGACAGGGCTATAGCAATCAGCCCCAGCATTTT
CASSGQGYSNQPQHF
>TRBD2|.|TRBJ2-1|TRBV11-1|15
TGTGCCAGCAGCTTAGCGGGAGGGCCGAACAATGAGCAGTTCTTC
CASSLAGGPNNEQFF
>TRBD1|.|TRBJ1-2|TRBV6-5|14
TGTGCCAGCAGCAAAACCGACAGGGTTCGGGGCTACACCTTC
CASSKTDRVRGYTF
>.|.|TRBJ1-5|TRBV9|18
TGTGCCAGCAGCGTAGGGGCAGGGTATCGGGGGATGATCCAGCCCCAGCATTTT
CASSVGAGYRGMIQPQHF
>.|.|TRBJ1-2|TRBV10-3|18
TGTGCCATCAGTGAGTGGTCAGCGACAGGAGTTCTCGGCTATGGCTACACCTTC
CAISEWSATGVLGYGYTF
>TRBD2|.|TRBJ2-1|TRBV28|15
TGTGCCAGCAGTCTGCTTAGCGGGGACTACAATGAGCAGTTCTTC
CASSLLSGDYNEQFF
>.|once|TRBJ2-3|TRBV7-3|16
TGTGCCAGCAGCTTATCCGCACCCGGGAGTGGAGATACGCAGTATTTT
CASSLSAPGSGDTQYF
>TRBD2|once|TRBJ2-7|TRBV25-1|15
TGTGCCAGCAGCCGACTAGCGGATTGGACGTACGAGCAGTACTTC
CASSRLADWTYEQYF
>.|.|TRBJ1-2|TRBV2|15
TGTGCCAGCAGTGAAAGGCAGGGGCCACTCTATGGCTACACCTTC
CASSERQGPLYGYTF
>TRBD1|once|TRBJ2-7|TRBV27|16
TGTGCCAGCAGTTCTCGTGATAGGACAGGGCTCCTCGAGCAGTACTTC
CASSSRDRTGLLEQYF
>TRBD2|.|TRBJ2-7|TRBV5-4|15
TGTGCCAGCAGCTTGGTCGGCCTAGCGGGAGTCGAGCAGTACTTC
CASSLVGLAGVEQYF
>TRBD1|.|TRBJ1-5|TRBV27|17
TGTGCCAGACCCACCGGGGACAGCGAAAATAGCAATCAGCCCCAGCATTTT
CARPTGDSENSNQPQHF
>TRBD1|.|TRBJ1-5|TRBV5-5|16
TGTGCCAGCAGCATTACCGGGACAGGGGTTCGTCAGCCCCAGCATTTT
CASSITGTGVRQPQHF
>.|once|TRBJ2-7|TRBV28|14
TGTGCCAGCACCGGCGGGGCCGCATACTACGAGCAGTACTTC
CASTGGAAYYEQYF
>TRBD1|.|TRBJ2-7|TRBV4-2|17
TGTGCCAGCAGCCCCCGGGACAGGGGGCCTGAGGGGCACGAGCAGTACTTC
CASSPRDRGPEGHEQYF
>TRBD1|.|TRBJ2-5|TRBV4-1|13
TGCGCCAGCAGCCCGACAGGGGGCGAGACCCAGTACTTC
CASSPTGGETQYF
>TRBD1|once|TRBJ2-5|TRBV11-2|15
TGTGCCAGCAGCCAGCCGGGACAGGGGTTTGAGACCCAGTACTTC
CASSQPGQGFETQYF
>TRBD2|.|TRBJ2-5|TRBV18|14
TGTGCCAGCTCACCGGGACTATCGCAAGAGACCCAGTACTTC
CASSPGLSQETQYF
>TRBD1|.|TRBJ2-4|TRBV7-2|14
TGTGCCAGCAGCATCGAACAGGGGAGTAACATTCAGTACTTC
CASSIEQGSNIQYF
>.|.|TRBJ1-4|TRBV7-9|15
TGTGCCAGCAGCGTCTTACACGCAACTAATGAAAAACTGTTTTTT
CASSVLHATNEKLFF
>TRBD2|once|TRBJ2-7|TRBV14|16
TGTGCCAGCAGCCAATCCGGGACTAGCGCGCGAACGGAGCAGTACTTC
CASSQSGTSARTEQYF
>TRBD2|.|TRBJ2-3|TRBV5-4|17
TGTGCCAGCAGCTCTACGATAAGGAGCGGGAGTACAGATACGCAGTATTTT
CASSSTIRSGSTDTQYF
>.|.|TRBJ2-2|TRBV5-1|16
TGCGCCAGCAGCTTGGGGCGTCTAGGGGACACCGGGGAGCTGTTTTTT
CASSLGRLGDTGELFF
>TRBD1|.|TRBJ1-1|TRBV15|12
TGTGCCACCAGCCTCGACAGGGGAGAAGCTTTCTTT
CATSLDRGEAFF
>.|.|TRBJ2-3|TRBV29-1|13
TGCAGCGTTCGTGACGGGATGTCAGATACGCAGTATTTT
CSVRDGMSDTQYF
>TRBD2|.|TRBJ2-1|TRBV9|15
TGTGCCAGCACTCGACTAGCGGGGGGTAGTAATGAGCAGTTCTTC
CASTRLAGGSNEQFF
>TRBD1|.|TRBJ2-1|TRBV28|14
TGTGCCAGCAGCAAACAGGGGACCTACAATGAGCAGTTCTTC
CASSKQGTYNEQFF
>.|once|TRBJ2-1|TRBV5-1|16
TGCGCCAGCAGCTTGGGTAGCGGTCGCATCTACAATGAGCAGTTCTTC
CASSLGSGRIYNEQFF
>TRBD1|.|TRBJ1-4|TRBV5-5|15
TGTGCCAGCAGCATCCGGACAGGGGATAATGAAAAACTGTTTTTT
CASSIRTGDNEKLFF
>TRBD1|.|TRBJ2-7|TRBV5-4|13
TGTGCCAGCAGCCGGGACAGGGGCTACGAGCAGTACTTC
CASSRDRGYEQYF
>TRBD1|.|TRBJ2-1|TRBV2|16
TGTGCCAGCAGGGGGACAGGGGGCCGACGTTACAATGAGCAGTTCTTC
CASRGTGGRRYNEQFF
>TRBD1|.|TRBJ2-1|TRBV19|15
TGTGCCAGTAGACCCCCTTGGACAGGATGGAATGAGCAGTTCTTC
CASRPPWTGWNEQFF
>TRBD2|.|TRBJ2-5|TRBV9|15
TGTGCCAGCAGCATAGGCGGGGGGACGAAAGAGACCCAGTACTTC
CASSIGGGTKETQYF
>TRBD1|.|TRBJ2-3|TRBV6-6|15
TGTGCCAGCACCTCCAGGGGGAAGCTTGCAGATACGCAGTATTTT
CASTSRGKLADTQYF
>TRBD2|.|TRBJ2-7|TRBV5-1|17
TGCGCCAGCAGCTTGGGTGTCAGCGGGACTATCCCCTACGAGCAGTACTTC
CASSLGVSGTIPYEQYF
>.|.|TRBJ1-4|TRBV11-2|14
TGTGCCAGCAGCTTGACCCCGATGGGCGAAAAACTGTTTTTT
CASSLTPMGEKLFF
>TRBD1|.|TRBJ2-7|TRBV5-4|16
TGTGCCAGCAGCTCGTCCCTCGGGACAGGGTTATACGAGCAGTACTTC
CASSSSLGTGLYEQYF
>.|few|TRBJ1-1|TRBV6-1|15
TGTGCCAGCAGTGAAGTGCAGGGAGGCAGAACTGAAGCTTTCTTT
CASSEVQGGRTEAFF
>TRBD1|.|TRBJ2-7|TRBV5-4|16
TGTGCCAGCAGCCCACCCGGACAGGGGGCTCTTTACGAGCAGTACTTC
CASSPPGQGALYEQYF
>.|.|TRBJ2-7|TRBV30|9
TGTGCCCGTCGGGAACAGCAGTACTTC
CARREQQYF
>TRBD2|few|TRBJ2-1|TRBV19|16
TGTGCCAGTAGTTTCACAGCGGGAGACTCCTACAATGAGCAGTTCTTC
CASSFTAGDSYNEQFF
>.|.|TRBJ2-7|TRBV5-1|15
TGCGCCAGCAGCTTGCGGACAGACTTAATCTACGAGCAGTACTTC
CASSLRTDLIYEQYF
>.|.|TRBJ1-1|TRBV19|17
TGTGCCAGTAGTATAGATTTTAGGCCTTCTGGGCACACTGAAGCTTTCTTT
CASSIDFRPSGHTEAFF
>.|.|TRBJ2-4|TRBV28|12
TGTGCCAGCAGTCCCTCTCGCGGTCGTAGGCACTTC
CASSPSRGRRHF
>TRBD2|.|TRBJ2-3|TRBV28|17
TGTGCCAGCAGTCCTCGGACTAGCGGGAGGTTCACAGATACGCAGTATTTT
CASSPRTSGRFTDTQYF
>TRBD1|.|TRBJ1-2|TRBV19|14
TGTGCCAGTAGTACCTCGACAGGGAACTATGGCTACACCTTC
CASSTSTGNYGYTF
>.|.|TRBJ1-2|TRBV28|15
TGTGCCAGCGTCCGGGATTGGGGAGCTAACTATGGCTACACCTTC
CASVRDWGANYGYTF
>TRBD1|.|TRBJ2-5|TRBV5-1|15
TGCGCCAGCAGCCGAGGGGGACAGGGAGGGGAGACCCAGTACTTC
CASSRGGQGGETQYF
>.|.|TRBJ2-2|TRBV28|16
TGTGCCAGCAGCCCGGGTCCTAAAACGAACACCGGGGAGCTGTTTTTT
CASSPGPKTNTGELFF